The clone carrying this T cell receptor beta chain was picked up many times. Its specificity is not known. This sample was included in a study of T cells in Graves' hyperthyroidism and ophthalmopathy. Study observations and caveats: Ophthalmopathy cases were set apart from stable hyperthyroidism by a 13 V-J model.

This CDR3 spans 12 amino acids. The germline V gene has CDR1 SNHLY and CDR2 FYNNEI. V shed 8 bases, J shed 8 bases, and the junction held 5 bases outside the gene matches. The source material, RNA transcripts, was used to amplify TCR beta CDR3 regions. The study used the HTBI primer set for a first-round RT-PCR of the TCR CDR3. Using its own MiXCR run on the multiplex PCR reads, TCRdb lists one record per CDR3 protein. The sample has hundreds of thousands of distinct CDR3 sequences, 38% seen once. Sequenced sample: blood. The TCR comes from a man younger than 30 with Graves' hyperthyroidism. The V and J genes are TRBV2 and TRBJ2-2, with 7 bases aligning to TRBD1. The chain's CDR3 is CASHTTGGELFF. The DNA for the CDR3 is TGTGCCAGCCATACGACAGGGGGGGAGCTGTTTTTT.